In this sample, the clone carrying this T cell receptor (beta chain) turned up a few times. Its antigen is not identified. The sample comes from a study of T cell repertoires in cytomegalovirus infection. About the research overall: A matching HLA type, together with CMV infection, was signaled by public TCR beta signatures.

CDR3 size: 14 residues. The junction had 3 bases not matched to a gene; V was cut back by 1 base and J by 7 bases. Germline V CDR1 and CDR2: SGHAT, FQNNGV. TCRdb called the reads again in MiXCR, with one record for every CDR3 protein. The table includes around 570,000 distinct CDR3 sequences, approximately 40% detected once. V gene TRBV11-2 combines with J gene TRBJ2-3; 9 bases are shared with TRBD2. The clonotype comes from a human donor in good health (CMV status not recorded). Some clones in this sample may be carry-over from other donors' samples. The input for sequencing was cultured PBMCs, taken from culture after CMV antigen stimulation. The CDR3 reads CASSLGTSVNTQYF. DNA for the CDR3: TGTGCCAGCAGCTTAGGGACTAGCGTGAATACGCAGTATTTT.